The clone carrying this T cell receptor beta chain showed up just a few times. Its antigen is still unknown. The sample belongs to a study of T cell repertoires in cytomegalovirus infection. Overall study context: Matching HLA type, along with CMV infection, was indicated by public TCR beta signatures.

Study results and caveats: The response measured ex vivo was dominated by TCR beta clonotypes (HLA-C-restricted and CMV-specific). People with CMV and the relevant HLA were identified by cumulative public TCR beta family frequency.

Each CDR3 protein is one row after TCRdb ran MiXCR on the reads. The repertoire consists of hundreds of thousands of distinct CDR3 sequences, with about a sixth occurring once and the leading ten covering around 13%. CDR3 length equals 16 residues. CDR1 is MGHDK and CDR2 is SYGVNS in the germline V gene. Deletions cut 3 bases from V and 0 bases from J, with 13 bases between. V is TRBV25-1 and J is TRBJ2-3; D perhaps matches TRBD1 (6 bases). The source material was PBMCs. This TCR was recovered from a human donor in good health (CMV status not recorded). Some clones in this sample may be carry-over from other donors' samples. CDR3 coding DNA: TGTGCCAGCAGTGAGTCCTTGGGACAAAGCACAGATACGCAGTATTTT. The encoded protein is CASSESLGQSTDTQYF.